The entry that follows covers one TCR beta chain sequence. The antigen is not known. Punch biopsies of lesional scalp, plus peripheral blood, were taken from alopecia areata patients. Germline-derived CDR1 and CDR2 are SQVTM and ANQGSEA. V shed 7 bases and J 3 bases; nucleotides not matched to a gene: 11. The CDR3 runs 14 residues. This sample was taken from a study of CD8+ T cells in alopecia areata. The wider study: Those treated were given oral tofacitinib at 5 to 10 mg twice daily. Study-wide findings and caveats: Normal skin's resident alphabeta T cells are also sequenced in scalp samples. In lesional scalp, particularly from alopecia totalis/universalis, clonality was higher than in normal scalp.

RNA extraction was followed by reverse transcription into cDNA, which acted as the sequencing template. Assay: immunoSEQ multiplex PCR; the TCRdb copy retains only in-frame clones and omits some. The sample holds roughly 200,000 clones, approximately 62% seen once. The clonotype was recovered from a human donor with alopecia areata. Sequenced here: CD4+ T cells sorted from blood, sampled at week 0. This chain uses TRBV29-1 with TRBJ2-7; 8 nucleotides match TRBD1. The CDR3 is CSAVGRTGNYEQYF. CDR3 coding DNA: TGCAGCGCGGTGGGGAGGACAGGGAACTACGAGCAGTACTTC.